This T cell receptor beta chain was recorded in a study of T cell responses to AZD1222 COVID-19 vaccine (dated by TCRdb to the early 2020s). For context, the study as a whole: AZD1222 recipients whose second dose came at about 4 weeks and those whose second dose came at about 12 weeks were combined into one group, since spike-specific TCR depth and breadth did not differ between the two schedules. Enrollment into the trials was organized by age into subgroups of 18-55, 56-69 and 70-plus years, and those subgroups contained 148, 28 and 57 TCR-sequenced participants, respectively. A total of 230 to 250 trial participants underwent TCR sequencing, of whom around 200 received two doses of AZD1222 and about 26 received two doses of the MenACWY control vaccine. Study-level results and caveats: The 56-69-year group was small, and its depth increase did not reach significance, likely because of low power. Most participants were white British and females outnumbered males, and the authors suggested that clonal diversity may have been underestimated. Spike-specific TCR breadth and depth rose significantly after two AZD1222 doses compared with day 0 and with MenACWY recipients. Because no day 14 peak-response samples were available, repertoires were characterized only after the peak T cell response. Conclusions about previously exposed vaccinees were limited because only six AZD1222 recipients were SARS-CoV-2 seropositive at baseline. Epitopes outside the regions mutated in the B.1.351 and B.1.1.7 variants were reportedly recognized by nearly half of the unique spike-specific TCRs. Vaccine-associated CD4 TCRs spanned the whole spike protein, with dominant responses in regions 160-218 and 743-854.

This specimen's time point label, per the study, means: baseline before first vaccination. The vaccinee samples were drawn from two UK trials, COV001 and COV002, one of which was a single-blind randomized controlled phase 2/3 trial testing AZD1222 (ChAdOx1 nCoV-19) in healthy adults. For TCRbeta chain sequencing, PBMC samples were collected from trial participants at day 0 and at day 28 after the second dose. The junction carries 9 bases between V and J, which are trimmed by 6 bases and 0 bases respectively. Including the terminal cysteine and phenylalanine, the CDR3 comprises 14 residues. Just the 42-base CDR3 DNA is kept, in frame starting at base 1. The germline V gene encodes CDR1 LNHDA and CDR2 SQIVND (reference sequence). With regard to this clone: Which antigen it targets is not known. Per-base qualities were not stored, and no clone one base away is much larger.

The CDR3 regions of human TCRbeta chains were analyzed by immunosequencing. Concerning the study's data processing: TCRs in the repertoires were compared against a reference library of SARS-CoV-2-specific TCRs that had been generated with the MIRA antigen-specificity platform. Breadth was defined as the fraction of unique TCRs that were SARS-CoV-2-associated. Depth was defined as the fraction of total T cells that were SARS-CoV-2-associated. Using the MIRA data, each spike-specific TCR was assigned both to the spike region to which the TCR was reactive and to a CD4 or CD8 class. Log10-transformed breadth and depth values were compared by one-way ANOVA with Sidak's multiple comparisons tests. The immuneACCESS repertoire file appears here via TCRdb, limited to in-frame rearrangements. These files lack a portion of the clones; in checked studies, under half of the deficit traces to unresolved V genes, and the cause of the others is not known. The D gene and trimming were derived from the DNA, and the V and J assignments and clone size from that table. The sample table records roughly 130,000 clones; approximately 90% of these occur just once. The ten largest make up approximately 1.6% of the sample.

The chain is made from TRBV19 and TRBJ1-5, and perhaps TRBD1 as D gene, on 5 matching bases. The sample was peripheral blood, taken on day 0 of AZD1222 vaccination. This clonotype was sampled from an adult in good health. The bases are TGTGCCAGTAGCCAGGGTAATAGCAATCAGCCCCAGCATTTT. Translation gives CASSQGNSNQPQHF.